This TCR beta chain was identified during a study of monozygotic twins with inflammatory bowel disease. CDR3 size: 15 residues. Germline V CDR1 and CDR2: DFQATT, SNEGSKA (reference sequence). No DNA is given; TCRdb re-called the 5' RACE reads and lists each CDR3 protein once. The listing contains just over 300,000 distinct CDR3 sequences. This TCR was recovered from a human donor with ulcerative colitis or Crohn's disease, or a healthy co-twin of an affected twin (not recorded which). Sequenced input: blood. The V gene is TRBV20-1, the J gene TRBJ2-6. The CDR3 reads CSVGRTSSGANVLTF.